Each of the 17 T cell receptor beta chains below was sequenced from the same sample in a study of T cell responses to AZD1222 COVID-19 vaccine. Libraries were prepared by immunoSEQ multiplex PCR; TCRdb keeps only in-frame clonotypes and omits some of them. The table includes 100,000 or so clones, over 85% detected once. This sample comprised peripheral blood, obtained on day 0 of AZD1222 vaccination. The receptors shown here come from an adult in good health.

CDR3 coding DNA: TGTGCCAGCAGCTTAGAGTTTACCCAAGAGACCCAGTACTTC. Translated, it gives CASSLEFTQETQYF. The V gene is TRBV7-2, the J gene TRBJ2-5; D call uncertain. Germline V gene data show CDR1 as SGHTA and CDR2 as FQGNSA. Deletions cut 1 base from V and 1 base from J, with 7 bases between. The CDR3 spans 14 residues.

The chain combines TRBV28 with TRBJ2-2; D ambiguous. The CDR3 covers 15 residues. V lost 1 base, J lost 0 bases, and 6 bases lay in between. Germline V gene sequence: CDR1 MDHEN, CDR2 SYDVKM. In DNA, the CDR3 is TGTGCCAGCAGTTTATTGGAGACGAACACCGGGGAGCTGTTTTTT. It translates to CASSLLETNTGELFF.

This clone was recorded once. The gene calls are TRBV28 and TRBJ2-1; D is unclear. This CDR3 comprises 10 residues. V was trimmed by 1 base and J by 10 bases, leaving 2 bases between them. Germline lookup yields CDR1 MDHEN and CDR2 SYDVKM. CDR3 bases: TGTGCCAGCAGTTTATTCGAGCAGTTCTTC. The encoded protein is CASSLFEQFF.

J is TRBJ1-5 and V is TRBV6-5; D gene uncertain. This CDR3 comprises 14 residues. Trimming cost V 0 bases and J 3 bases, with 6 bases left between them. From germline, CDR1 is MNHEY and CDR2 SVGAGI. Here the CDR3 reads CASSYSGLNQPQHF. DNA for the CDR3: TGTGCCAGCAGTTACTCAGGGCTCAATCAGCCCCAGCATTTT.

This sequence joins TRBV6-2 or TRBV6-3 and TRBJ1-1; D possibly corresponds to TRBD1 (5 bases). V lost 4 bases and J lost 5, with 14 bases in between. Per germline, CDR1 MNHEY and CDR2 SVGEGT. The CDR3 is 14 residues long. CDR3: CASSFSGSGTEAFF. In nucleotides, the CDR3 is TGTGCCAGCAGTTTCTCAGGGTCTGGGACTGAAGCTTTCTTT.

V and J are TRBV5-5 and TRBJ1-2; D is undetermined. Trimming removed 4 bases from V and 6 bases from J, with 16 bases in between. This CDR3 is 14 amino acids long. CDR1 and CDR2 (germline): SGHKS, YYEKEE (reference sequence). The CDR3 reads CASSDQGPADGYTF. The CDR3 DNA reads as TGTGCCAGCAGCGACCAAGGGCCCGCGGATGGCTACACCTTC. The full variable domain, rest sourced from reference TRBV5-5 and TRBJ1-2, is DAGVTQSPTHLIKTRGQQVTLRCSPISGHKSVSWYQQVLGQGPQFIFQYYEKEERGRGNFPDRFSARQFPNYSSELNVNALLLGDSALYLCASSDQGPADGYTFGSGTRLTVV.

The chain has TRBV19 and TRBJ1-6; D is unclear. Germline CDR1 LNHDA, CDR2 SQIVND (reference sequence). The CDR3 has 16 residues. V lost 6 bases to trimming and J lost 1 base, with 13 bases between them. This chain's CDR3 is CASRTVGVSYNSPLHF. The CDR3 region has the DNA TGTGCCAGTAGGACCGTCGGCGTGTCCTATAATTCACCCCTCCACTTT.

V and J are TRBV7-2 and TRBJ2-7; the D call may be TRBD1 or TRBD2 (5 bases each). The CDR3 runs 11 residues. The V end lost 3 bases, the J end lost 6 bases, and 6 bases lay between the germline ends. Germline assignment: CDR1 SGHTA and CDR2 FQGNSA. The CDR3 nucleotides read TGTGCCAGCAGCTTGGGGACCGAGCAGTACTTC. It encodes CASSLGTEQYF.

In nucleotides, the CDR3 is TGTGCCACTGAGGACAGGGCGCCTGGGGCCAACGTCCTGACTTTC. This translates into CATEDRAPGANVLTF. This chain uses TRBV15 with TRBJ2-6; 8 positions agree with TRBD1. V shed 9 bases and J 2 bases; nucleotides not matched to a gene: 6. CDR1 and CDR2 (germline): LNHNV, YYDKDF (reference sequence). CDR3 length: 15 amino acids.

This sequence joins TRBV27 and TRBJ2-2; D gene unclear. The CDR3 extends over 13 amino acids. Germline V lookup: CDR1 MNHEY, CDR2 SMNVEV (reference sequence). Trimming stripped 4 bases from V and 2 bases from J, with 5 bases between. Here the CDR3 DNA reads TGTGCCAGCAGTTACATTAACACCGGGGAGCTGTTTTTT. This gives the protein CASSYINTGELFF.

The rearrangement uses TRBV7-8 and TRBJ2-5; D is ambiguous. Trimming stripped 4 bases from V and 4 bases from J, with 13 bases between. CDR1 and CDR2 from the germline V gene are SGHVS and FQNEAQ. The CDR3 extends over 14 amino acids. CDR3 amino acids: CASSYGGLRETQYF. The CDR3 DNA reads as TGTGCCAGCAGCTACGGCGGTCTCCGAGAGACCCAGTACTTC.

This clone has just one count. This sequence joins TRBV18 and TRBJ2-7, with D maybe TRBD2 (6 bases). CDR1 is KGHSH and CDR2 is LQKENI in the germline V gene. Trimming removed 6 bases from V and 2 bases from J, with 17 bases in between. CDR3 size: 15 residues. The CDR3 nucleotides are TGTGCCAGCTCTTTAGGGTCGCGGGATCCCTACGAGCAGTACTTC. Residues: CASSLGSRDPYEQYF.

The chain links TRBV9 to TRBJ1-6, with a possible D match to TRBD1 (6 bases). Trimming took 3 bases from V and 4 from J, leaving 8 bases between them. CDR1 and CDR2 (germline): SGDLS, YYNGEE. CDR3 length: 14 residues. The CDR3 coding sequence is TGTGCCAGCAGCGGGACAGCTTATAATTCACCCCTCCACTTT. This encodes CASSGTAYNSPLHF.

The rearrangement joins TRBV11-2 to TRBJ2-7, with D maybe TRBD1 (6 bases). Looked up from germline, CDR1 is SGHAT and CDR2 is FQNNGV. This CDR3 is 15 amino acids long. The V gene lost 4 bases and the J gene lost 5 bases, with 18 bases spanning the gap. CDR3 nucleotides: TGTGCCAGCAGCTATCCGACCGCAGGGGCGAACGAGCAGTACTTC. Its protein product is CASSYPTAGANEQYF.

The rearrangement links TRBV30 to TRBJ2-6; TRBD1 is a possible D gene (6 bases). The length of the CDR3 is 13 residues. Per germline, CDR1 GTSNPN and CDR2 SVGIG (reference sequence). Trimming shortened V by 7 bases and J by 4 bases, and 11 bases separated the two germline ends. The CDR3 loop reads CASGTTGANVLTF. The CDR3 nucleotides read TGTGCCTCAGGGACAACCGGGGCCAACGTCCTGACTTTC.

The chain couples TRBV28 to TRBJ1-5; D may be TRBD1 (5 bases). The germline V and J ends were trimmed by 0 bases and 1 base, with 13 bases remaining between them. The germline CDR1 and CDR2 sequences are MDHEN and SYDVKM. The CDR3 is 17 amino acids. CDR3 sequence (DNA): TGTGCCAGCAGTTTATGGAGGGGCAGGTCCAGCAATCAGCCCCAGCATTTT. Translation: CASSLWRGRSSNQPQHF. Combining the CDR3 with reference TRBV28 and TRBJ1-5 gives the whole variable domain DVKVTQSSRYLVKRTGEKVFLECVQDMDHENMFWYRQDPGLGLRLIYFSYDVKMKEKGDIPEGYSVSREKKERFSLILESASTNQTSMYLCASSLWRGRSSNQPQHFGDGTRLSIL.

The CDR3 DNA reads TGTGCCAGCAGCCCAGGACCGGTGACGAAACTGTTTTTT. It specifies CASSPGPVTKLFF. V gene TRBV5-4 combines with J gene TRBJ1-4; D remains ambiguous. CDR1 is SGHNT, CDR2 YYREEE, per germline (reference sequence). The CDR3 runs 13 residues. The V end was cut by 4 bases, the J end by 11 bases, with 15 bases between.